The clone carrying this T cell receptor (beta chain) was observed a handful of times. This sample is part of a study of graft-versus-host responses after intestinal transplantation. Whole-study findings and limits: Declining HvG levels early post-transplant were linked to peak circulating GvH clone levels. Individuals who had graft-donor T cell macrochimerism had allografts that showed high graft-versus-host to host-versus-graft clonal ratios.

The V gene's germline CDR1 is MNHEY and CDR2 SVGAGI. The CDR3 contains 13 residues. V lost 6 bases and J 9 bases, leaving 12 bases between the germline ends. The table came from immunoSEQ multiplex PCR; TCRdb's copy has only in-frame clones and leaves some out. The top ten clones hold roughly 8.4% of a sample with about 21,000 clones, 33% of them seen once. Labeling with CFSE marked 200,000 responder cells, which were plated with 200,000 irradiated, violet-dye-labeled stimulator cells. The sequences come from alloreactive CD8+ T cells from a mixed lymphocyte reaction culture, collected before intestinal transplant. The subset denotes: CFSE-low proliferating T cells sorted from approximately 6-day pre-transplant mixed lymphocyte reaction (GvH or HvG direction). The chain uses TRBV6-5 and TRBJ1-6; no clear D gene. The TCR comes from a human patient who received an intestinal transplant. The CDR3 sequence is CASSLSPGSPLHF. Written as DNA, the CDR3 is TGTGCCAGCAGCCTTAGTCCGGGTTCACCCCTCCACTTT.